This TCR beta chain comes out of a study of T cells in Graves' hyperthyroidism and ophthalmopathy. This clonotype was detected many times. Its ends do not fully match the called genes, so a read error is possible. The CDR3 covers 16 residues. RNA transcripts provided the source from which TCR beta CDR3 regions were amplified. Carried out on the TCR CDR3, a first-round RT-PCR used the HTBI primer set. TCRdb reprocessed the multiplex PCR reads via MiXCR and lists one record per CDR3 protein. The data hold about 520,000 distinct CDR3 sequences, with 20% observed a single time. Graves' hyperthyroidism was deemed stable given no ophthalmopathy progression within 18 months. Exclusion criteria comprised uncontrolled infection, other autoimmune disease, pregnancy or lactation. Fresh peripheral blood, more than 9 ml, yielded the PBMCs.

The source material was blood. This sequence originates from a man younger than 35 with Graves' hyperthyroidism. V and J are TRBV12-3 or TRBV12-4 and TRBJ2-7, with 7 nucleotides matching TRBD2. Here the CDR3 reads CASSQGLPPGTYGQYF. As DNA, the CDR3 is TGTGCCAGCAGTCAGGGACTACCGCCCGGCACCTACGGGCAGTACTTC.